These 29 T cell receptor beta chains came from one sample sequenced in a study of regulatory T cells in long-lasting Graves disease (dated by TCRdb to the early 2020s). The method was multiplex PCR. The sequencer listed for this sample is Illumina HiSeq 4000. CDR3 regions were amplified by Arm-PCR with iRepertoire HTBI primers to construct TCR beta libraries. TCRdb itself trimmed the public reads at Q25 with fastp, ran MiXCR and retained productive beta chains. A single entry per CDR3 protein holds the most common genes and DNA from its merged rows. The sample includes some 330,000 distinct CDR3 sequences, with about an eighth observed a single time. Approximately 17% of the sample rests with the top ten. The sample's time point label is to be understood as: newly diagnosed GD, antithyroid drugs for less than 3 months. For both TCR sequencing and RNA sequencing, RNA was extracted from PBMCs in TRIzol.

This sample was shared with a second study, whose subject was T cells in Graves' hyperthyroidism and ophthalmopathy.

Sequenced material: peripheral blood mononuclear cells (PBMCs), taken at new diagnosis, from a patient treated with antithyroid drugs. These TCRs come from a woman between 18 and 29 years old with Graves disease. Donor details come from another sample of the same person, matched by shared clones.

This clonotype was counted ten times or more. The CDR3 is CASRHPRTGDDTEAFF. For the CDR3, the DNA is TGTGCCAGCAGACATCCCAGGACAGGGGACGACACTGAAGCTTTCTTT. This chain links TRBV7-6 with TRBJ1-1, with TRBD1 identical over 9 bases. The trim removed 6 bases at V and 3 bases at J, leaving 11 bases unmatched. The V gene's germline CDR1 is SGHVS and CDR2 FNYEAQ. This CDR3 is 16 amino acids long.

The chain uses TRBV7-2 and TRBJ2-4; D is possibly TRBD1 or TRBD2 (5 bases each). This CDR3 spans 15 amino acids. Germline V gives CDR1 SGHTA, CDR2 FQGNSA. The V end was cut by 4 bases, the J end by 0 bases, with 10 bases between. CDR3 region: CASSSRDLAKNIQYF. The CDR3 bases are TGTGCCAGCAGCTCCAGGGACCTAGCCAAAAACATTCAGTACTTC.

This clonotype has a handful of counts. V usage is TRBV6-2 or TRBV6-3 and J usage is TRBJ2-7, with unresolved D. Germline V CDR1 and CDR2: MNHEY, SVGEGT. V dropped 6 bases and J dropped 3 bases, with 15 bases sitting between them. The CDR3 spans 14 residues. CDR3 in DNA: TGTGCCAGCAGCTACCCAGATAGATTCTACGAGCAGTACTTC. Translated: CASSYPDRFYEQYF.

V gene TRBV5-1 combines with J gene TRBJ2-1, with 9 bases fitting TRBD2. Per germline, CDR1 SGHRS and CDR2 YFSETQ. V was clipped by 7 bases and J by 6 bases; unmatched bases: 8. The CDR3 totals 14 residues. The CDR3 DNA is TGCGCCAGCGCCAAGCGGGAGGCCACCAATGAGCAGTTCTTC. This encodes CASAKREATNEQFF.

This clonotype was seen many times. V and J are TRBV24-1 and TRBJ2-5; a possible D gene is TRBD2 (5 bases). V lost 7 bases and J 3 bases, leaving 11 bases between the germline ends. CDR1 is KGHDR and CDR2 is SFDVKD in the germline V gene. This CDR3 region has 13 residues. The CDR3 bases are TGTGCCACCAGCGGGTCCGGGGAAGAGACCCAGTACTTC. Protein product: CATSGSGEETQYF.

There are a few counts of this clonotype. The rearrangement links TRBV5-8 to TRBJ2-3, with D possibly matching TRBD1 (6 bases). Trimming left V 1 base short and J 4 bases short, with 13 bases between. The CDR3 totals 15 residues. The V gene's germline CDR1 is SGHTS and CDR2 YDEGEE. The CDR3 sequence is CASSLFWTAADTQYF. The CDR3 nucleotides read TGTGCCAGCAGCTTGTTCTGGACAGCCGCAGATACGCAGTATTTT.

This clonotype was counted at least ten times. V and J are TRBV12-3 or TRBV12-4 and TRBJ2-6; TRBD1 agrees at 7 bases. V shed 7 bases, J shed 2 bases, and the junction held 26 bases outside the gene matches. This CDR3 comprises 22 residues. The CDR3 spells CASTPRLRGGLLSYAGANVLTF. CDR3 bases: TGTGCCAGCACACCCCGGCTACGAGGGGGCTTATTGTCTTATGCTGGGGCCAACGTCCTGACTTTC.

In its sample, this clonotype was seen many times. CDR3 coding DNA: TGTGCCAGCAGCTCCCCGCAGGGGTATGGCTACACCTTC. Protein product: CASSSPQGYGYTF. This chain uses TRBV7-9 with TRBJ1-2, with D tentatively TRBD1 (6 bases). CDR3 length: 13 amino acids. V lost 4 bases, J lost 5 bases, and 11 bases lay in between. The V gene's germline CDR1 is SEHNR and CDR2 FQNEAQ (reference sequence). Complete variable domain (other parts from reference TRBV7-9 and TRBJ1-2): DTGVSQNPRHKITKRGQNVTFRCDPISEHNRLYWYRQTLGQGPEFLTYFQNEAQLEKSRLLSDRFSAERPKGSFSTLEIQRTEQGDSAMYLCASSSPQGYGYTFGSGTRLTVV.

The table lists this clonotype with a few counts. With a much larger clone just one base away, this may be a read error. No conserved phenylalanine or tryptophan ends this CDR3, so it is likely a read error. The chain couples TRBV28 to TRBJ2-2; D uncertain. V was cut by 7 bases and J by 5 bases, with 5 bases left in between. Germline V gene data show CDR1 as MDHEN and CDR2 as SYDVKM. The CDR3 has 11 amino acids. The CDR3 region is CASTLTGELFS. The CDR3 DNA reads TGTGCCAGCACCCTAACCGGGGAGCTGTTTTCT.

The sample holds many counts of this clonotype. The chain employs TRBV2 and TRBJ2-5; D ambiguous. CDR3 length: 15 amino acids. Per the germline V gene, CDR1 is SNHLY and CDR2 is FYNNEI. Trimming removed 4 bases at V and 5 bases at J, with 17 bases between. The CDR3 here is CASSVRLALRETQYF. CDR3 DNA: TGTGCCAGCAGTGTCCGCCTTGCCCTCAGGGAGACCCAGTACTTC.

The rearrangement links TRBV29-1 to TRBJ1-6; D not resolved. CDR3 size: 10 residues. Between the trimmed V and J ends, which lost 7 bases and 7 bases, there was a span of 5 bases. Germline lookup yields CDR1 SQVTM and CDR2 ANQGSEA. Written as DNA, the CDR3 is TGCAGCGGTCTGAATTCACCCCTCCACTTT. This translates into CSGLNSPLHF.

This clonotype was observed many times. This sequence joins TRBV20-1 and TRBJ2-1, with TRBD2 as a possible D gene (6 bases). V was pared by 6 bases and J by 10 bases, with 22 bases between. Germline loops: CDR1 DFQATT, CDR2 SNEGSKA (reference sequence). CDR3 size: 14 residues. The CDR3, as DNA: TGCAGTGCCCTCCCGGGGGTCAAATATCCCGAGCAGTTCTTC. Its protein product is CSALPGVKYPEQFF.

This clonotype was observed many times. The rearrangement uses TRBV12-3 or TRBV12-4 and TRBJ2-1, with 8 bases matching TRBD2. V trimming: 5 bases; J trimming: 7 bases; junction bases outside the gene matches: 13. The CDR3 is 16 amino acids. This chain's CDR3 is CASSMISGSLTNEQFF. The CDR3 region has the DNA TGTGCCAGCAGTATGATCAGCGGGAGCCTTACTAATGAGCAGTTCTTC.

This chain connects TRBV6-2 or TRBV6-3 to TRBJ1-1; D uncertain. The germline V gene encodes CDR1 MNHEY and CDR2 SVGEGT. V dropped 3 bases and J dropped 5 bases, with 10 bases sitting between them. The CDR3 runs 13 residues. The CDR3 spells CASSYLPGTEAFF. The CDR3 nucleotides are TGTGCCAGCAGTTATTTACCGGGGACTGAAGCTTTCTTT.

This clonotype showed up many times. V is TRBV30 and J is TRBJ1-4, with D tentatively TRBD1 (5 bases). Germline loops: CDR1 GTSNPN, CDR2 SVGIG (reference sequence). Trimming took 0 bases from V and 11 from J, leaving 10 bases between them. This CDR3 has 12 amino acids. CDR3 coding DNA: TGTGCCTGGAGTGTAATCAGGGCGAAACTGTTTTTT. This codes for CAWSVIRAKLFF.

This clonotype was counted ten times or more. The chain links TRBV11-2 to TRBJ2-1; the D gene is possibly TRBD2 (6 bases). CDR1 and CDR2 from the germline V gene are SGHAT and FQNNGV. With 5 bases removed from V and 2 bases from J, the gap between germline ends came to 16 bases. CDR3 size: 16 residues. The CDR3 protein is CASSHRPAGTYNEQFF. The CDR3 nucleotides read TGTGCCAGCAGCCACAGACCAGCGGGTACCTACAATGAGCAGTTCTTC.

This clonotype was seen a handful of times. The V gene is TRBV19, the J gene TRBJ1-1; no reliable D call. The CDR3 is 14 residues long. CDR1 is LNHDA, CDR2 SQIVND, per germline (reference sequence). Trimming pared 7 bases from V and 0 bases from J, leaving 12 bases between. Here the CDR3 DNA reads TGTGCCAGTAAGGAGTGGAAAATGAACACTGAAGCTTTCTTT. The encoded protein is CASKEWKMNTEAFF. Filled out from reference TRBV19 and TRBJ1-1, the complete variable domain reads DGGITQSPKYLFRKEGQNVTLSCEQNLNHDAMYWYRQDPGQGLRLIYYSQIVNDFQKGDIAEGYSVSREKKESFPLTVTSAQKNPTAFYLCASKEWKMNTEAFFGQGTRLTVV.

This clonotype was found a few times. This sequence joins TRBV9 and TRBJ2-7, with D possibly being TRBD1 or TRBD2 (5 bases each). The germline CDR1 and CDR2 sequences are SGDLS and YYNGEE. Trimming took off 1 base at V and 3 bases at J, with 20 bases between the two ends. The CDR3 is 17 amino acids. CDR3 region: CASSVSSGQGAYYEQYF. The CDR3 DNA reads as TGTGCCAGCAGCGTAAGCAGCGGACAAGGGGCCTACTACGAGCAGTACTTC.

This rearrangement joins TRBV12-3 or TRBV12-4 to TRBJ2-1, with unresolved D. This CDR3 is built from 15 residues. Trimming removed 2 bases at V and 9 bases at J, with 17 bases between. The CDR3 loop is CASSLTPGFIAEQFF. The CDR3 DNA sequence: TGTGCCAGCAGTTTAACCCCAGGTTTTATCGCTGAGCAGTTCTTC.

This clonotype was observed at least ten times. The DNA of the CDR3 is TGTGCCACCAGTGATTCCAAAGCGGAGAGCACAGATACGCAGTATTTT. The encoded protein is CATSDSKAESTDTQYF. This chain joins TRBV24-1 and TRBJ2-3; D might be TRBD2 (5 bases). This CDR3 has 16 amino acids. Germline V gene sequence: CDR1 KGHDR, CDR2 SFDVKD. V lost 2 bases to trimming and J lost 0 bases, with 11 bases between them.

In DNA form, the CDR3 reads TGTGCCAGCAGCGGTAGGGATAACAGGGGGCGGGAGACCCAGTACTTC. Translating it yields CASSGRDNRGRETQYF. This chain joins TRBV9 and TRBJ2-5, with 9 positions matching TRBD1. The germline V gene has CDR1 SGDLS and CDR2 YYNGEE. This CDR3 spans 16 amino acids. After removal of 3 bases from V and 5 bases from J, the junction contained 11 bases not matched to a gene.

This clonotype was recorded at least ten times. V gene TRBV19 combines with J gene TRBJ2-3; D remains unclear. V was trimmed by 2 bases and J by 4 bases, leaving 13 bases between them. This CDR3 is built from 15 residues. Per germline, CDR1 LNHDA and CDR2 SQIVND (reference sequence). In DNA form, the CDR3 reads TGTGCCAGTAGTATAAGTTATGGGGTCGCAGATACGCAGTATTTT. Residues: CASSISYGVADTQYF.

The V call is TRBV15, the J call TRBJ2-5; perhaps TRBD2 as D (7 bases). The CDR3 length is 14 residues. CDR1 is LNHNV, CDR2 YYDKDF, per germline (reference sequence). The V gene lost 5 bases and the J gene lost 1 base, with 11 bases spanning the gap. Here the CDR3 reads CATSRGAFQETQYF. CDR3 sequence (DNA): TGTGCCACCAGCCGGGGGGCATTCCAAGAGACCCAGTACTTC. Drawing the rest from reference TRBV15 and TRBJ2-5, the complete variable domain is DAMVIQNPRYQVTQFGKPVTLSCSQTLNHNVMYWYQQKSSQAPKLLFHYYDKDFNNEADTPDNFQSRRPNTSFCFLDIRSPGLGDTAMYLCATSRGAFQETQYFGPGTRLLVL.

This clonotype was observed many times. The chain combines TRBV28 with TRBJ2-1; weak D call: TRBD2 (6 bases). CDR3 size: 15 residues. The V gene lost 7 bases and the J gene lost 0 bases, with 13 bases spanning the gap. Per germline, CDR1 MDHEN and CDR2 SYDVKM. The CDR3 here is CASISPGSSYNEQFF. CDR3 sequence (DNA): TGTGCCAGCATCTCTCCCGGGAGCTCCTACAATGAGCAGTTCTTC.

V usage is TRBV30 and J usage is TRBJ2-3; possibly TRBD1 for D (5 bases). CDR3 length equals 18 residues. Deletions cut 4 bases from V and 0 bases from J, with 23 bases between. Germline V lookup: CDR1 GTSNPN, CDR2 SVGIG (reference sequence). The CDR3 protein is CAWNFYPTDRESTDTQYF. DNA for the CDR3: TGTGCCTGGAACTTTTACCCGACCGACAGAGAAAGCACAGATACGCAGTATTTT.

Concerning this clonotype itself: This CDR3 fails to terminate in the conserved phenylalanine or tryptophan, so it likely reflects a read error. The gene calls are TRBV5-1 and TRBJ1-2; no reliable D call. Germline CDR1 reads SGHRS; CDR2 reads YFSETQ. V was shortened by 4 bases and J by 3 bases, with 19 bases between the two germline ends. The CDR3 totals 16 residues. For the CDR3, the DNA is TGCGCCAGCAGCCGGCGGACGGGCGAGTCGGACTATGGCTACACCATC. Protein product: CASSRRTGESDYGYTI.

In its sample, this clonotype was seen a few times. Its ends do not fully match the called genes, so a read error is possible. The CDR3 spells CASSQGSRASGNTIYF. For the CDR3, the DNA is TGCGCCAGCAGCCAAGGGAGCCGGGCCTCTGGAAACACCATATATTTT. This chain joins TRBV11-1 and TRBJ1-3; D remains ambiguous. The CDR3 totals 16 residues. The germline V gene has CDR1 SGHAT and CDR2 FQDESV (reference sequence).

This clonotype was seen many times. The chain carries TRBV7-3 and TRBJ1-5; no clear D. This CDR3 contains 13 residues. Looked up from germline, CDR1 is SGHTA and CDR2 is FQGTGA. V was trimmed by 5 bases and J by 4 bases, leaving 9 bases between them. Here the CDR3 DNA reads TGTGCCAGCAGCACCGGGCCGAATCAGCCCCAGCATTTT. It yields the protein CASSTGPNQPQHF.

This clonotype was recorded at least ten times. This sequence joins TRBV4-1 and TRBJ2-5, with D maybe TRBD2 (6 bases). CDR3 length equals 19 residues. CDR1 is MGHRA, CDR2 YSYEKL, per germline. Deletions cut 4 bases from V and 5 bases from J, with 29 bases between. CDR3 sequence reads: CASSPTTYIRLVRRETQYF. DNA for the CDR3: TGCGCCAGCAGCCCAACGACCTACATACGACTAGTGAGGCGGGAGACCCAGTACTTC.